These 27 T cell receptor beta chains were all obtained from the same sample, sequenced in a study of cytomegalovirus exposure and HLA in healthy donors. Using immunoSEQ multiplex PCR, the repertoire was profiled, and TCRdb retains in-frame clones only, with some absent. The repertoire holds nearly 80,000 clones, with 80% to 95% as singletons. Sample: PBMCs. Source of these receptors: a woman aged 30 to 39 in good health and CMV-seronegative.

This chain joins TRBV18 and TRBJ1-3; D not certain. Looked up from germline, CDR1 is KGHSH and CDR2 is LQKENI. V shed 3 bases and J shed 0 bases, with 9 bases lying between them. The CDR3 is 15 residues long. CDR3 amino acids: CASSPRVFSGNTIYF. CDR3 coding DNA: TGTGCCAGCTCACCGAGGGTTTTCTCTGGAAACACCATATATTTT.

This clone has just one count. This chain connects TRBV4-1 to TRBJ2-3; TRBD2 is a possible D gene (5 bases). The germline V gene has CDR1 MGHRA and CDR2 YSYEKL. Trimming took 0 bases from V and 5 from J, leaving 6 bases between them. CDR3 length: 13 amino acids. The CDR3 DNA follows: TGCGCCAGCAGCCAAGAAGGGAGAGATACGCAGTATTTT. It translates to CASSQEGRDTQYF.

The V gene is TRBV5-1, the J gene TRBJ1-1; the D gene is possibly TRBD1 (6 bases). V lost 4 bases and J 6 bases, leaving 19 bases between the germline ends. The CDR3 contains 15 residues. In germline, CDR1 is SGHRS, CDR2 YFSETQ. CDR3 region: CASSPARGSAAEAFF. The DNA for the CDR3 is TGCGCCAGCAGCCCGGCCAGGGGTTCGGCCGCTGAAGCTTTCTTT.

This clone was seen only once. This rearrangement joins TRBV18 to TRBJ1-2; the D gene is possibly TRBD1 (5 bases). CDR3 length: 14 residues. The germline CDR1 and CDR2 sequences are KGHSH and LQKENI. V shed 3 bases and J shed 2 bases, with 10 bases lying between them. The CDR3 sequence is CASSPSQANYGYTF. For the CDR3, the DNA is TGTGCCAGCTCACCTTCACAGGCGAACTATGGCTACACCTTC.

This rearrangement joins TRBV2 to TRBJ2-4; perhaps TRBD2 as D (6 bases). Trimming stripped 6 bases from V and 0 bases from J, with 18 bases between. Germline CDR1 and CDR2: SNHLY and FYNNEI. The CDR3 loop spans 17 amino acids. In nucleotides, the CDR3 is TGTGCCAGCAGGGGGACTGACACGCTGCTAGCCAAAAACATTCAGTACTTC. It is translated as CASRGTDTLLAKNIQYF.

The chain has TRBV7-8 and TRBJ1-1; D perhaps matches TRBD1 (5 bases). The CDR3 has 15 amino acids. CDR1 SGHVS and CDR2 FQNEAQ come from the germline V gene. V dropped 6 bases and J dropped 1 base, with 15 bases sitting between them. CDR3 nucleotides: TGTGCCAGCAGTATAGACTTCGGGGGGAACACTGAAGCTTTCTTT. Translated, it gives CASSIDFGGNTEAFF. Full variable domain (missing parts from reference TRBV7-8 and TRBJ1-1): GAGVSQSPRYKVAKRGQDVALRCDPISGHVSLFWYQQALGQGPEFLTYFQNEAQLDKSGLPSDRFFAERPEGSVSTLKIQRTQQEDSAVYLCASSIDFGGNTEAFFGQGTRLTVV.

The chain is built from TRBV27 and TRBJ2-6, with TRBD2 as a possible D gene (6 bases). Germline-derived CDR1 and CDR2 are MNHEY and SMNVEV (reference sequence). V dropped 7 bases and J dropped 4 bases, with 14 bases sitting between them. CDR3 length: 15 residues. In nucleotides, the CDR3 is TGTGCCAGCACCCGGCTAGCGAGGGGGGCCAACGTCCTGACTTTC. Translated, it gives CASTRLARGANVLTF.

The chain joins TRBV2 to TRBJ1-1, with D hard to call. CDR3 size: 10 residues. Germline V gives CDR1 SNHLY, CDR2 FYNNEI. The ends were cut back, 8 bases at V and 5 bases at J, with 6 bases in the middle. CDR3 bases: TGTGCCAGCGTGAGGACTGAAGCTTTCTTT. This encodes CASVRTEAFF.

This clone was detected only once. V gene TRBV15 combines with J gene TRBJ1-4, with D perhaps TRBD1 (6 bases). Looked up from germline, CDR1 is LNHNV and CDR2 is YYDKDF (reference sequence). With 5 bases removed from V and 3 bases from J, the gap between germline ends came to 10 bases. This CDR3 is built from 14 residues. For the CDR3, the DNA is TGTGCCACCAGCGGGGGCCCGGCTAATGAAAAACTGTTTTTT. The encoded protein is CATSGGPANEKLFF.

The CDR3 loop reads CASSSGQVIGNEQFF. CDR3 DNA sequence: TGTGCCAGCAGTTCGGGACAGGTGATAGGTAATGAGCAGTTCTTC. The chain couples TRBV6-5 to TRBJ2-1, with 8 nucleotides matching TRBD1. CDR1 is MNHEY and CDR2 is SVGAGI in the germline V gene. This CDR3 has 15 residues. V lost 4 bases to trimming and J lost 7 bases; unmatched junction nucleotides: 9.

This clone came up once. The rearrangement joins TRBV28 to TRBJ2-5; 8 nucleotides agree with TRBD2. CDR1 MDHEN and CDR2 SYDVKM come from the germline V gene. The V and J ends lost 6 bases and 2 bases, in that order; junction bases with no gene match: 11. The CDR3 length is 16 residues. This chain's CDR3 is CASRTMKRGQQETQYF. CDR3 DNA sequence: TGTGCCAGCAGGACAATGAAGCGGGGGCAACAAGAGACCCAGTACTTC. The full variable domain, completed using reference TRBV28 and TRBJ2-5, is DVKVTQSSRYLVKRTGEKVFLECVQDMDHENMFWYRQDPGLGLRLIYFSYDVKMKEKGDIPEGYSVSREKKERFSLILESASTNQTSMYLCASRTMKRGQQETQYFGPGTRLLVL.

This chain's CDR3 is CASSFPGLGGTGELFF. DNA for the CDR3: TGTGCCAGCAGTTTTCCGGGACTAGGCGGAACCGGGGAGCTGTTTTTT. The chain employs TRBV2 and TRBJ2-2; 8 nucleotides match TRBD2. Germline assignment: CDR1 SNHLY and CDR2 FYNNEI. The CDR3 runs 16 residues. V was clipped by 5 bases and J by 5 bases; unmatched bases: 10.

V gene TRBV5-4 combines with J gene TRBJ1-3; unclear D gene. Trimming stripped 9 bases from V and 2 bases from J, with 12 bases between. The length of the CDR3 is 13 residues. CDR1 SGHNT and CDR2 YYREEE come from the germline V gene (reference sequence). The CDR3 reads CATHEPTGNTIYF. CDR3 DNA sequence: TGTGCCACCCACGAGCCGACTGGAAACACCATATATTTT.

This clone was seen a handful of times. The rearrangement uses TRBV2 and TRBJ2-7; D unresolved. The V end was cut by 4 bases, the J end by 8 bases, with 6 bases between. CDR3 length equals 10 residues. Germline V gene data show CDR1 as SNHLY and CDR2 as FYNNEI. The CDR3 loop reads CASSGGKQYF. CDR3 DNA sequence: TGTGCCAGCAGTGGCGGCAAGCAGTACTTC.

J is TRBJ2-1 and V is TRBV28; maybe TRBD2 (7 bases). The CDR3 has 15 residues. The ends were cut back, 3 bases at V and 6 bases at J, with 15 bases in the middle. CDR1 and CDR2 from the germline V gene are MDHEN and SYDVKM. The CDR3 sequence: CASSLVGGRGNEQFF. The CDR3 bases are TGTGCCAGCAGTTTGGTGGGGGGGCGGGGCAATGAGCAGTTCTTC.

This sequence joins TRBV23-1 and TRBJ1-1; 9 bases line up with TRBD1. TRBV23-1 is an ORF, with its function uncertain. There are 12 residues in the CDR3. Losses at the gene ends were 6 bases for V and 5 bases for J; bases not matched to a gene: 1. The CDR3 DNA is TGCGCCAGCAGAGACAGGGGGACTGAAGCTTTCTTT. Residues: CASRDRGTEAFF.

Concerning this clone itself: The junction departs from germline at one end; a sequencing error may be responsible. The V gene is TRBV7-7, the J gene TRBJ2-1; 10 bases are shared with TRBD2. The germline V gene has CDR1 SSHAT and CDR2 FNYEAQ (reference sequence). The CDR3 is 16 amino acids. Written as DNA, the CDR3 is TGTGCTAGCAGCTTAGTCCGAGCGGGAGGGCCTGGTGAGCAGTTCTTC. Amino acid sequence: CASSLVRAGGPGEQFF.

This clone came up once. The chain employs TRBV6-1 and TRBJ2-7; a possible D gene is TRBD1 (5 bases). With 3 bases removed from V and 4 bases from J, the gap between germline ends came to 10 bases. There are 13 residues in the CDR3. Germline V CDR1 and CDR2: MNHNS, SASEGT. CDR3 region: CASSEFWTYEQYF. In DNA, the CDR3 is TGTGCCAGCAGTGAGTTTTGGACATACGAGCAGTACTTC.

The rearrangement links TRBV27 to TRBJ1-1, with TRBD1 as a possible D gene (5 bases). Germline CDR1 reads MNHEY; CDR2 reads SMNVEV (reference sequence). The CDR3 is 14 amino acids. Trimming left V 4 bases short and J 1 base short, with 10 bases between. The CDR3 loop is CASSWQGANTEAFF. In DNA, the CDR3 is TGTGCCAGCAGTTGGCAGGGTGCGAACACTGAAGCTTTCTTT.

The chain combines TRBV6-6 with TRBJ1-2; a possible D gene is TRBD1 (6 bases). Trimming took off 5 bases at V and 4 bases at J, with 11 bases between the two ends. The CDR3 spans 13 residues. Germline CDR1 is MNHNY and CDR2 is SVGAGI (reference sequence). The CDR3, as DNA: TGTGCCAGCAGTAAGGACAGCCCCTATGGCTACACCTTC. Translated, it gives CASSKDSPYGYTF.

The V call is TRBV4-1, the J call TRBJ1-2; possible D gene TRBD1, 6 bases. This CDR3 has 14 amino acids. The V end lost 3 bases, the J end lost 2 bases, and 10 bases lay between the germline ends. Germline V gene sequence: CDR1 MGHRA, CDR2 YSYEKL. In DNA form, the CDR3 reads TGCGCCAGCAGCCACCTCACAGGGAACTATGGCTACACCTTC. Protein product: CASSHLTGNYGYTF.

The V and J genes are TRBV7-9 and TRBJ1-2, with unresolved D. The CDR3 extends over 13 amino acids. V was pared by 5 bases and J by 0 bases, with 7 bases between. Per the germline V gene, CDR1 is SEHNR and CDR2 is FQNEAQ (reference sequence). CDR3 protein: CASSQAANYGYTF. The CDR3 DNA reads TGTGCCAGCAGCCAAGCCGCTAACTATGGCTACACCTTC. The full variable domain, rest sourced from reference TRBV7-9 and TRBJ1-2, is DTGVSQNPRHKITKRGQNVTFRCDPISEHNRLYWYRQTLGQGPEFLTYFQNEAQLEKSRLLSDRFSAERPKGSFSTLEIQRTEQGDSAMYLCASSQAANYGYTFGSGTRLTVV.

The rearrangement joins TRBV7-3 to TRBJ2-3; D is unclear. Trimming took 3 bases from V and 4 from J, leaving 8 bases between them. Germline CDR1 reads SGHTA; CDR2 reads FQGTGA. The CDR3 is 13 amino acids. The DNA of the CDR3 is TGTGCCAGCAGCTTCCGCTCGGCAGATACGCAGTATTTT. Amino acid sequence: CASSFRSADTQYF.

This chain uses TRBV6-5 with TRBJ2-1; D uncertain. Germline CDR1 is MNHEY and CDR2 is SVGAGI. This CDR3 contains 15 residues. V lost 6 bases and J 5 bases, leaving 17 bases between the germline ends. CDR3 sequence reads: CASSRTRWANNEQFF. The CDR3 nucleotides read TGTGCCAGCAGCCGAACAAGATGGGCTAACAATGAGCAGTTCTTC.

CDR3 in amino acids: CASSDRVVEPQHF. The CDR3 DNA is TGTGCCAGCAGTGACAGGGTTGTAGAGCCCCAGCATTTT. The V call is TRBV6-1, the J call TRBJ1-5; D is perhaps TRBD1 (5 bases). The germline V and J ends were trimmed by 3 bases and 8 bases, with 11 bases remaining between them. The CDR3 has 13 residues. Germline V lookup: CDR1 MNHNS, CDR2 SASEGT.

The chain links TRBV4-1 to TRBJ2-7; 11 bases fit TRBD2. This CDR3 comprises 17 residues. CDR1 is MGHRA and CDR2 is YSYEKL in the germline V gene. Unmatched junction bases numbered 7, after V lost 1 base and J lost 2 bases. The CDR3 DNA sequence: TGCGCCAGCAGCCAAGGACTAGCGGGACTGTCCACCTACGAGCAGTACTTC. Amino acids: CASSQGLAGLSTYEQYF.

This rearrangement joins TRBV7-2 to TRBJ1-1; D may be TRBD1 (5 bases). Germline values: CDR1 SGHTA, CDR2 FQGNSA. V was shortened by 2 bases and J by 5 bases, with 12 bases between the two germline ends. The CDR3 is made up of 14 amino acids. CDR3 nucleotides: TGTGCCAGCAGCTTACAGGGCGTGGGGACTGAAGCTTTCTTT. This gives the protein CASSLQGVGTEAFF.